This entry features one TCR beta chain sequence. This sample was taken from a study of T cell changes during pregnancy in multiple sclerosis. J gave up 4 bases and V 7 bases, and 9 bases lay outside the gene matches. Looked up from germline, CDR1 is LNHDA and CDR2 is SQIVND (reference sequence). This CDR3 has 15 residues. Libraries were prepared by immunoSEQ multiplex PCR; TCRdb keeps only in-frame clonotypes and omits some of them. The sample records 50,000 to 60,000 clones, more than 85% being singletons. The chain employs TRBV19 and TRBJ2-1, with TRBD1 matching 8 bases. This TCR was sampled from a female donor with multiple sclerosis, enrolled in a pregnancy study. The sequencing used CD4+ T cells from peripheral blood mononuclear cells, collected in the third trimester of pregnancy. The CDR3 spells CASTTGGLRYNEQFF. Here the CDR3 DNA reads TGTGCCAGTACCACAGGGGGGCTGAGGTACAATGAGCAGTTCTTC.